This entry lists 15 T cell receptor beta chains sequenced from one sample in a study of cytomegalovirus exposure and HLA in healthy donors. Some clones are missing from TCRdb's copy, which holds only in-frame ones; the method was immunoSEQ multiplex PCR. The sample includes about 150,000 clones, roughly nine tenths of them seen just once. Material for sequencing was PBMCs. Receptors were obtained from a man aged 18 to 35 in good health and CMV-seronegative.

To note about this clone: Within the sample, other DNA sequences also encode this same CDR3. The rearrangement links TRBV5-1 to TRBJ2-3; D remains unclear. This CDR3 region has 12 residues. The V end was cut by 1 base, the J end by 4 bases, with 4 bases between. Germline assignment: CDR1 SGHRS and CDR2 YFSETQ. In DNA form, the CDR3 reads TGCGCCAGCAGCTTGCTAGCAGATACGCAGTATTTT. This encodes CASSLLADTQYF.

The rearrangement joins TRBV28 to TRBJ2-2, with D unclear. Trimming removed 3 bases from V and 5 bases from J, with 7 bases in between. Germline V gives CDR1 MDHEN, CDR2 SYDVKM. CDR3 length: 13 amino acids. CDR3 residues: CASSFPLTGELFF. CDR3 DNA sequence: TGTGCCAGCAGTTTTCCCCTGACCGGGGAGCTGTTTTTT. Using reference TRBV28 and TRBJ2-2 for the parts outside the CDR3, the full variable domain is DVKVTQSSRYLVKRTGEKVFLECVQDMDHENMFWYRQDPGLGLRLIYFSYDVKMKEKGDIPEGYSVSREKKERFSLILESASTNQTSMYLCASSFPLTGELFFGEGSRLTVL.

The gene calls are TRBV6-5 and TRBJ2-7, with D possibly being TRBD1 (8 bases). CDR3 length equals 13 residues. V lost 5 bases and J lost 11, with 19 bases in between. CDR1 and CDR2 (germline): MNHEY, SVGAGI. CDR3 in amino acids: CASSGGQGGVKYV. In DNA form, the CDR3 reads TGTGCCAGCAGTGGCGGACAGGGAGGGGTAAAGTACGTC.

The chain combines TRBV19 with TRBJ2-7, with a weak D call TRBD1 (6 bases). This CDR3 has 14 residues. Germline loops: CDR1 LNHDA, CDR2 SQIVND (reference sequence). Trimming removed 5 bases from V and 2 bases from J, with 13 bases in between. The CDR3 here is CASSPQGWPYEQYF. CDR3 coding DNA: TGTGCCAGTAGTCCGCAGGGGTGGCCCTACGAGCAGTACTTC.

V usage is TRBV6-1 and J usage is TRBJ1-1; TRBD1 aligns across 7 bases. J gave up 7 bases and V 6 bases, and 11 bases lay outside the gene matches. There are 14 residues in the CDR3. Germline V gene lookup returns CDR1 MNHNS and CDR2 SASEGT. CDR3 nucleotide sequence: TGTGCCAGCAGCTCTCGGGACAGAAATATTGAAGCTTTCTTT. Residues: CASSSRDRNIEAFF.

V gene TRBV7-2 combines with J gene TRBJ2-7; unclear D gene. Trimming removed 1 base at V and 4 bases at J, with 14 bases between. The CDR3 totals 15 residues. In germline, CDR1 is SGHTA, CDR2 FQGNSA. In DNA form, the CDR3 reads TGTGCCAGCAGCTTAGGCATTTCGAGCGCTTACGAGCAGTACGTC. This gives the protein CASSLGISSAYEQYV.

The V and J genes are TRBV2 and TRBJ2-5; 7 positions match TRBD1. The CDR3 totals 13 residues. Germline V gene data show CDR1 as SNHLY and CDR2 as FYNNEI. V trimming: 8 bases; J trimming: 7 bases; junction bases outside the gene matches: 10. The CDR3 DNA reads as TGTGCCAGCGGGGACAGTGATTGGCGGACCCAGTACTTC. Translated: CASGDSDWRTQYF.

This sequence joins TRBV19 and TRBJ2-7; D is undetermined. The germline V gene has CDR1 LNHDA and CDR2 SQIVND (reference sequence). V was clipped by 7 bases and J by 2 bases, with 15 bases between them. The CDR3 is 14 residues long. CDR3 DNA: TGTGCCAGTAAGGCAGGATCACTGGCCTACGAGCAGTACTTC. Translation: CASKAGSLAYEQYF.

The V call is TRBV27, the J call TRBJ2-2, with TRBD2 matching over 8 bases. Germline V lookup: CDR1 MNHEY, CDR2 SMNVEV (reference sequence). CDR3 length equals 15 residues. Trimming cost V 1 base and J 6 bases; bases outside gene matches: 4. Here the CDR3 DNA reads TGTGCCAGCAGTTTATTTCAAGCGGGAGCCGGGGAGCTGTTTTTT. Translation: CASSLFQAGAGELFF.

J is TRBJ1-2 and V is TRBV13; perhaps TRBD1 as D (5 bases). In germline, CDR1 is PRHDT, CDR2 FYEKMQ (reference sequence). V dropped 3 bases and J dropped 6 bases, with 11 bases sitting between them. This CDR3 spans 13 amino acids. The CDR3: CASSLRGRDGYTF. DNA for the CDR3: TGTGCCAGCAGCTTGAGAGGCAGGGATGGCTACACCTTC.

The V gene is TRBV5-8, the J gene TRBJ2-7; TRBD2 matches at 14 bases. CDR1 is SGHTS and CDR2 is YDEGEE in the germline V gene. This CDR3 contains 14 residues. After removal of 9 bases from V and 9 bases from J, the junction contained 11 bases not matched to a gene. The CDR3 DNA reads TGTGCCACCAGACTAGCGGGAGGGCCCTCAGGGCAGTACGTC. It codes for CATRLAGGPSGQYV.

This chain joins TRBV9 and TRBJ2-2; 7 bases are a match to TRBD2. The CDR3 sequence is 16 residues long. The ends lost 6 bases at V and 1 base at J; junction bases unmatched: 9. CDR1 is SGDLS and CDR2 is YYNGEE in the germline V gene. The CDR3 coding sequence is TGTGCCAGCACAAAGCGGGGCTTATTGAACACCGGGGAGCTGTTTTTT. Translation gives CASTKRGLLNTGELFF. Full variable domain (rest looked up from reference TRBV9 and TRBJ2-2): DSGVTQTPKHLITATGQRVTLRCSPRSGDLSVYWYQQSLDQGLQFLIQYYNGEERAKGNILERFSAQQFPDLHSELNLSSLELGDSALYFCASTKRGLLNTGELFFGEGSRLTVL.

The gene calls are TRBV19 and TRBJ1-5; perhaps TRBD1 as D (5 bases). Germline V gives CDR1 LNHDA, CDR2 SQIVND (reference sequence). V lost 5 bases, J lost 1 base, and 9 bases lay in between. This CDR3 region has 14 residues. CDR3 protein: CASSSGGSNQPQHF. The CDR3, as DNA: TGTGCCAGTAGTTCCGGGGGAAGCAATCAGCCCCAGCATTTT.

The V call is TRBV5-4, the J call TRBJ2-5; 11 bases align to TRBD2. With 6 bases clipped from V and 0 bases from J, the junction kept 13 bases outside the gene matches. The CDR3 consists of 18 residues. Germline lookup yields CDR1 SGHNT and CDR2 YYREEE (reference sequence). CDR3 region: CASKGGTSGDKYQETQYF. For the CDR3, the DNA is TGTGCCAGCAAAGGGGGGACTAGCGGAGATAAGTACCAAGAGACCCAGTACTTC.

In its sample, this clone was seen once. The CDR3: CASSPGGSVRGTNEKLFF. CDR3 coding DNA: TGTGCCAGCAGCCCAGGGGGGTCAGTCCGTGGAACTAATGAAAAACTGTTTTTT. The V call is TRBV13, the J call TRBJ1-4; 7 bases align to TRBD1. V was pared by 5 bases and J by 1 base, with 13 bases of the junction left unmatched. The CDR3 spans 18 residues. CDR1 PRHDT and CDR2 FYEKMQ come from the germline V gene (reference sequence).